This T cell receptor beta chain was recovered during a study of identical twins. One entry per CDR3 protein results from TCRdb running MiXCR on the 5' RACE reads. The table lists fewer than 900,000 distinct CDR3 sequences, 15% to 20% of them singletons. Trimming removed 6 bases from V and 7 bases from J, with 21 bases in between. CDR3 length equals 15 residues. Germline CDR1 reads DFQATT; CDR2 reads SNEGSKA (reference sequence). A further study also used this sample, focusing on T cells expressing NK-cell markers. That paper adds: NKG2C+ dominant clonotype frequencies in more than 5 donors were about 1.0-7.0% of CD8+ T cells.

This sequence originates from a woman aged 18-35 years in good health. Sequences were obtained from PBMCs. This chain connects TRBV20-1 to TRBJ2-2; D tentatively reads TRBD1 or TRBD2 (5 bases each). This chain's CDR3 is CSAKLRGAGDGELFF. The CDR3 nucleotides read TGCAGTGCCAAGCTGAGAGGGGCCGGGGACGGGGAGCTGTTTTTT.